The 27 T cell receptor beta chains below were found in one sample sequenced in a study of cytomegalovirus exposure and HLA in healthy donors. The PCR was carried out with 60 Vbeta primers and 13 Jbeta primers. The repertoire was sequenced with immunoSEQ multiplex PCR; TCRdb's copy has only in-frame clones and lacks some. The sample includes 110,000 or so clones, approximately 76% of them seen just once. Sequences were obtained from PBMCs. The receptors derive from a woman in her 50s in good health and CMV-seropositive.

The rearrangement joins TRBV7-2 to TRBJ1-2; D is unclear. V lost 1 base and J 8 bases, leaving 11 bases between the germline ends. This CDR3 is 13 amino acids long. CDR1 is SGHTA and CDR2 is FQGNSA in the germline V gene. This CDR3 is CASSLVQYGGYTF. The CDR3 coding sequence is TGTGCCAGCAGCTTAGTACAGTATGGGGGCTACACCTTC. Combining the CDR3 with reference TRBV7-2 and TRBJ1-2 gives the whole variable domain GAGVSQSPSNKVTEKGKDVELRCDPISGHTALYWYRQSLGQGLEFLIYFQGNSAPDKSGLPSDRFSAERTGGSVSTLTIQRTQQEDSAVYLCASSLVQYGGYTFGSGTRLTVV.

The chain carries TRBV6-6 and TRBJ2-3; a possible D gene is TRBD2 (6 bases). Germline V lookup: CDR1 MNHNY, CDR2 SVGAGI (reference sequence). Trimming took off 2 bases at V and 1 base at J, with 10 bases between the two ends. The CDR3 sequence is 15 residues long. CDR3 in DNA: TGTGCCAGCAGTTACCGGGAGAGGGGCACAGATACGCAGTATTTT. Translation: CASSYRERGTDTQYF.

This clone has a handful of counts. The chain couples TRBV4-3 to TRBJ2-6; the match to TRBD1 covers 10 bases. J was trimmed by 3 bases and V by 1 base; bases with no gene match: 3. CDR1 LGHNA and CDR2 YSLEER come from the germline V gene. This CDR3 contains 17 residues. CDR3 DNA: TGCGCCAGCAGCCAAGGGACAGGGGGGGTTGGGGCCAACGTCCTGACTTTC. Its protein is CASSQGTGGVGANVLTF.

Points on this clone: One end of the junction is discordant with germline, which a read error may explain. This rearrangement joins TRBV6-6 to TRBJ2-6; D might be TRBD1 (5 bases). The CDR3 has 15 amino acids. The germline V gene encodes CDR1 MNHNY and CDR2 SVGAGI (reference sequence). CDR3 DNA sequence: TGTGCCAGCAGTTTAACAGGTTCTGGGGCCAACGGCCTGACTTTC. Translation: CASSLTGSGANGLTF.

V usage is TRBV6-5 and J usage is TRBJ1-1; the match to TRBD1 covers 9 bases. The length of the CDR3 is 14 residues. V lost 5 bases to trimming and J lost 3 bases; unmatched junction nucleotides: 4. CDR1 is MNHEY, CDR2 SVGAGI, per germline. As DNA, the CDR3 is TGTGCCAGCAGTCCCGACAGGGGGGACACTGAAGCTTTCTTT. Its protein product is CASSPDRGDTEAFF.

The chain uses TRBV7-2 and TRBJ2-1; 7 bases align to TRBD2. J lost 4 bases, V lost 5 bases, and 11 bases had no gene match. Germline V CDR1 and CDR2: SGHTA, FQGNSA. The length of the CDR3 is 16 residues. This CDR3 is CASSMPAGRTYNEQFF. The CDR3 DNA sequence: TGTGCCAGCAGCATGCCAGCGGGACGGACTTACAATGAGCAGTTCTTC.

The V call is TRBV7-2, the J call TRBJ2-3; 13 bases fit TRBD2. V shed 1 base and J 4 bases; nucleotides not matched to a gene: 8. The CDR3 sequence is 18 residues long. Germline loops: CDR1 SGHTA, CDR2 FQGNSA. This chain's CDR3 is CASSLGATSGRLADTQYF. As DNA, the CDR3 is TGTGCCAGCAGCTTAGGAGCGACTAGCGGGAGGTTGGCAGATACGCAGTATTTT.

In its sample, this clone was seen a few times. This chain connects TRBV7-2 to TRBJ1-1, with 7 bases lining up with TRBD1. Germline values: CDR1 SGHTA, CDR2 FQGNSA. CDR3 length: 15 residues. V lost 5 bases to trimming and J lost 1 base; unmatched junction nucleotides: 7. DNA of the CDR3: TGTGCCAGCAGCCCCCACAGGGGTTCGAACACTGAAGCTTTCTTT. Protein product: CASSPHRGSNTEAFF.

Of note for this clone: A junction end diverges from the germline sequence, so it may reflect a read error. The chain joins TRBV7-9 to TRBJ2-7; no clear D gene. CDR3 length: 12 residues. Looked up from germline, CDR1 is SEHNR and CDR2 is FQNEAQ (reference sequence). CDR3 in amino acids: CSSTKSGYEQYF. The CDR3 bases are TGTTCCAGCACCAAATCCGGGTACGAGCAGTACTTC.

The chain combines TRBV7-2 with TRBJ2-5; tentative D call: TRBD1 (6 bases). Trimming took off 5 bases at V and 5 bases at J, with 12 bases between the two ends. The CDR3 contains 13 residues. Germline V gene lookup returns CDR1 SGHTA and CDR2 FQGNSA. CDR3 sequence reads: CASSQTGWETQYF. The CDR3 nucleotides are TGTGCCAGCAGCCAAACAGGGTGGGAGACCCAGTACTTC.

J is TRBJ1-6 and V is TRBV4-2; D unresolved. V was trimmed by 0 bases and J by 7 bases, leaving 7 bases between them. In germline, CDR1 is LGHNA, CDR2 YNFKEQ. The CDR3 has 14 amino acids. The CDR3 loop reads CASSQEQRNSPLHF. For the CDR3, the DNA is TGTGCCAGCAGCCAAGAACAGAGAAATTCACCCCTCCACTTT.

The V call is TRBV5-1, the J call TRBJ2-5, with 8 bases matching TRBD2. Germline lookup yields CDR1 SGHRS and CDR2 YFSETQ. This CDR3 contains 17 residues. The ends lost 0 bases at V and 1 base at J; junction bases unmatched: 8. CDR3 in DNA: TGCGCCAGCAGCTTGGCCGTGGGCGGGGGGCCCCAAGAGACCCAGTACTTC. It yields the protein CASSLAVGGGPQETQYF.

The chain recombines TRBV18 with TRBJ1-5, with D perhaps TRBD1 (6 bases). Trimming pared 3 bases from V and 7 bases from J, leaving 10 bases between. Per germline, CDR1 KGHSH and CDR2 LQKENI. The CDR3 is 13 residues long. Here the CDR3 DNA reads TGTGCCAGCTCACCGAACAGGGTACAGCCCCAGCATTTT. It is translated as CASSPNRVQPQHF. Full variable domain (remainder filled in from reference TRBV18 and TRBJ1-5): NAGVMQNPRHLVRRRGQEARLRCSPMKGHSHVYWYRQLPEEGLKFMVYLQKENIIDESGMPKERFSAEFPKEGPSILRIQQVVRGDSAAYFCASSPNRVQPQHFGDGTRLSIL.

V gene TRBV15 combines with J gene TRBJ1-1; D possibly corresponds to TRBD1 (5 bases). Trimming left V 3 bases short and J 0 bases short, with 5 bases between. The CDR3 is 13 amino acids. The germline gives CDR1 LNHNV, CDR2 YYDKDF (reference sequence). The CDR3 nucleotides are TGTGCCACCAGCAGGGGGCTGAACACTGAAGCTTTCTTT. The encoded protein is CATSRGLNTEAFF.

The rearrangement uses TRBV27 and TRBJ1-4, with D possibly being TRBD1 (5 bases). The CDR3 runs 13 residues. The V and J ends lost 3 bases and 8 bases respectively, with 10 bases between them. Germline values: CDR1 MNHEY, CDR2 SMNVEV (reference sequence). This CDR3 reads CASSFGGDEKLFF. The CDR3 DNA is TGTGCCAGCAGTTTCGGCGGGGACGAAAAACTGTTTTTT.

The chain employs TRBV7-9 and TRBJ2-2; D is undetermined. The length of the CDR3 is 14 residues. Germline CDR1 and CDR2: SEHNR and FQNEAQ (reference sequence). The ends were cut back, 5 bases at V and 1 base at J, with 8 bases in the middle. The CDR3 region has the DNA TGTGCCAGCAGCGACAACAGGAACACCGGGGAGCTGTTTTTT. Encoded protein: CASSDNRNTGELFF.

This clone was observed once. This rearrangement joins TRBV29-1 to TRBJ2-2; TRBD1 matches 10 bases. CDR1 and CDR2 from the germline V gene are SQVTM and ANQGSEA. This CDR3 region has 14 residues. V shed 3 bases and J 8 bases; nucleotides not matched to a gene: 6. The CDR3 protein is CSVEDQGQGGELFF. The CDR3 DNA sequence: TGCAGCGTTGAGGATCAGGGACAGGGGGGGGAGCTGTTTTTT.

The chain has TRBV7-3 and TRBJ1-1; 7 bases line up with TRBD1. This CDR3 is built from 17 residues. Looked up from germline, CDR1 is SGHTA and CDR2 is FQGTGA. The V segment lost 1 base and the J segment 0 bases; nucleotides outside the gene matches: 8. For the CDR3, the DNA is TGTGCCAGCAGCTTAAAGGGGTGGGGACAGATGAACACTGAAGCTTTCTTT. Translated, it gives CASSLKGWGQMNTEAFF. Full variable domain (missing parts from reference TRBV7-3 and TRBJ1-1): GAGVSQTPSNKVTEKGKYVELRCDPISGHTALYWYRQSLGQGPEFLIYFQGTGAADDSGLPNDRFFAVRPEGSVSTLKIQRTERGDSAVYLCASSLKGWGQMNTEAFFGQGTRLTVV.

V usage is TRBV5-4 and J usage is TRBJ2-1, with 14 bases matching TRBD2. The CDR3 totals 16 residues. The V gene's germline CDR1 is SGHNT and CDR2 YYREEE (reference sequence). Germline trimming cut 2 bases from V and 8 bases from J; bases unmatched to any gene: 6. CDR3 residues: CASSFSGLAGDDEQFF. For the CDR3, the DNA is TGTGCCAGCAGCTTTTCGGGACTAGCGGGAGACGATGAGCAGTTCTTC.

In its sample, this clone was seen once. The rearrangement joins TRBV6-6 to TRBJ2-1; D perhaps matches TRBD2 (6 bases). This CDR3 spans 13 amino acids. Trimming shortened V by 4 bases and J by 11 bases, and 15 bases separated the two germline ends. The germline V gene has CDR1 MNHNY and CDR2 SVGAGI (reference sequence). For the CDR3, the DNA is TGTGCCAGCAGTTCCCTCGCGGGACTTAAGCAGTTCTTC. This gives the protein CASSSLAGLKQFF.

The rearrangement links TRBV6-5 to TRBJ1-2; 7 bases align to TRBD1. CDR1 is MNHEY, CDR2 SVGAGI, per germline. This CDR3 region has 12 residues. V lost 5 bases, J lost 8 bases, and 5 bases stayed unmatched. The CDR3 region is CASSTTGNGYTF. The CDR3 bases are TGTGCCAGCAGTACGACAGGGAACGGCTACACCTTC.

This clone was detected only once. The gene calls are TRBV2 and TRBJ2-3; 7 bases are a match to TRBD2. The CDR3 is 15 amino acids. Germline CDR1 is SNHLY and CDR2 is FYNNEI. With 6 bases clipped from V and 4 bases from J, the junction kept 10 bases outside the gene matches. This chain's CDR3 is CASRGRREHADTQYF. CDR3 nucleotides: TGTGCCAGCAGGGGAAGGCGGGAGCACGCAGATACGCAGTATTTT. Combining the CDR3 with reference TRBV2 and TRBJ2-3 gives the whole variable domain EPEVTQTPSHQVTQMGQEVILRCVPISNHLYFYWYRQILGQKVEFLVSFYNNEISEKSEIFDDQFSVERPDGSNFTLKIRSTKLEDSAMYFCASRGRREHADTQYFGPGTRLTVL.

This chain uses TRBV5-6 with TRBJ1-3; 8 nucleotides align to TRBD1. The V gene end was trimmed by 0 bases and the J gene end by 8 bases; junction bases not matched to a gene: 19. This CDR3 region has 19 residues. Looked up from germline, CDR1 is SGHDT and CDR2 is YYEEEE. CDR3 amino acids: CASSLGVMDRVEDEDTIYF. The CDR3 region has the DNA TGTGCCAGCAGCTTGGGGGTAATGGACAGGGTGGAAGATGAGGACACCATATATTTT.

DNA for the CDR3: TGTGCCATCAGTGGGACAGGGAGTAATGAAAAACTGTTTTTT. Translation: CAISGTGSNEKLFF. The genes are TRBV10-3 and TRBJ1-4; 8 positions agree with TRBD1. The germline V gene has CDR1 ENHRY and CDR2 SYGVKD. CDR3 length equals 14 residues. The junction had 2 bases not matched to a gene; V was cut back by 4 bases and J by 4 bases.

The rearrangement links TRBV11-2 to TRBJ2-7; 9 nucleotides agree with TRBD1. J was trimmed by 5 bases and V by 1 base; bases with no gene match: 9. Per the germline V gene, CDR1 is SGHAT and CDR2 is FQNNGV. This CDR3 comprises 16 residues. The CDR3 is CASSLGSTGGAHEQYF. In DNA, the CDR3 is TGTGCCAGCAGCTTAGGGAGCACAGGGGGCGCGCACGAGCAGTACTTC.

The count of this clone is one. The CDR3 sequence: CASSLKASGSHEQYF. CDR3 sequence (DNA): TGTGCCAGCAGCTTAAAGGCTAGCGGGAGTCATGAGCAGTACTTC. The rearrangement joins TRBV7-8 to TRBJ2-7; 10 positions agree with TRBD2. The ends lost 2 bases at V and 7 bases at J; junction bases unmatched: 8. The germline gives CDR1 SGHVS, CDR2 FQNEAQ. The CDR3 length is 15 residues.

The chain couples TRBV4-2 to TRBJ1-1; D may be TRBD1 (6 bases). CDR3 length: 17 residues. The V end was cut by 0 bases, the J end by 1 base, with 15 bases between. In germline, CDR1 is LGHNA, CDR2 YNFKEQ. CDR3 nucleotide sequence: TGTGCCAGCAGCCAAGATTTGGGGGCTTGGGGGAACACTGAAGCTTTCTTT. It is translated as CASSQDLGAWGNTEAFF.